The clone carrying this T cell receptor (beta chain) has a count of ten or more. Regions amplified from RNA transcripts were the TCR beta CDR3 regions. The HTBI set primed first-round TCR CDR3 RT-PCR. TCRdb re-called the multiplex PCR reads through MiXCR, storing one row per CDR3 protein. The sample carries under 350,000 distinct CDR3 sequences, more than 15% recorded once. The data stem from a study of T cells in Graves' hyperthyroidism and ophthalmopathy. CDR3 length equals 16 residues. Germline V lookup: CDR1 SGHTA, CDR2 FQGNSA. V was clipped by 1 base and J by 4 bases, with 11 bases between them. Clinical Activity Scores of at least 3, NOSPECS grades of at least 4 and durations under 3 months characterized ophthalmopathy patients. Exclusion of patients followed from uncontrolled infection, other autoimmune disease, pregnancy or lactation. Isolation of PBMCs was performed on around 9.8 ml fresh peripheral blood.

Sequencing was performed on blood. The origin of this receptor is a woman aged 60 to 75 with Graves' ophthalmopathy. The chain is built from TRBV7-2 and TRBJ2-6; TRBD2 might be the D (5 bases). DNA for the CDR3: TGTGCCAGCAGCTTAGGGTCGGGGAGAGGGGCCAACGTCCTGACTTTC. This sequence encodes CASSLGSGRGANVLTF.